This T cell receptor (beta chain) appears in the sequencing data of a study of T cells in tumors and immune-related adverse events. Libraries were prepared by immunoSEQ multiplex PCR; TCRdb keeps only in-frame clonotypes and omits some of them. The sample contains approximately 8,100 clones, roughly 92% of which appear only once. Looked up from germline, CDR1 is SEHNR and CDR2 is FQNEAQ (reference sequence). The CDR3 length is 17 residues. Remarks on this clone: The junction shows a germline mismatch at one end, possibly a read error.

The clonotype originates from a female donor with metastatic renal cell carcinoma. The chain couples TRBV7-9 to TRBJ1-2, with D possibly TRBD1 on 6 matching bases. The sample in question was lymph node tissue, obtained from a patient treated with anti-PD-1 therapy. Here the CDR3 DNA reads TGTACCAGCAGCCCGCGAGGGGGGGACATTTCTAACTATGGCTACACCTTC. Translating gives CTSSPRGGDISNYGYTF. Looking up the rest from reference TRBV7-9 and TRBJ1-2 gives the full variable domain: DTGVSQNPRHKITKRGQNVTFRCDPISEHNRLYWYRQTLGQGPEFLTYFQNEAQLEKSRLLSDRFSAERPKGSFSTLEIQRTEQGDSAMYLCTSSPRGGDISNYGYTFGSGTRLTVV.